The clone carrying this TCR beta chain was seen repeatedly, ten times or more. What it binds is unknown. Individually, cDNA molecules had unique molecular identifiers attached to them. Each CDR3 protein is one row after TCRdb ran MiXCR on the 5' RACE reads. The sample contains around 30,000 distinct CDR3 sequences, roughly 5.7% of which appear only once. This record comes from a study of early T cells in non-severe SARS-CoV-2 infection. Notes on the study in general: Using VDJdb, the matching emphasized anti-spike CD8 responses while missing private and CD4 specificities.

The sequenced sample was whole blood. This TCR came from an adult who was a healthcare worker with PCR-confirmed SARS-CoV-2 infection or an uninfected control (not recorded which).

The DNA for the CDR3 is TGTGCCAGCAGCTCCGGCAGGGTCGGCTATGGCTACACCTTC. Translating gives CASSSGRVGYGYTF. The chain recombines TRBV7-8 with TRBJ1-2; tentatively, D is TRBD1 (5 bases). Germline lookup yields CDR1 SGHVS and CDR2 FQNEAQ. This CDR3 spans 14 amino acids. V was cut by 4 bases and J by 4 bases, with 13 bases left in between.